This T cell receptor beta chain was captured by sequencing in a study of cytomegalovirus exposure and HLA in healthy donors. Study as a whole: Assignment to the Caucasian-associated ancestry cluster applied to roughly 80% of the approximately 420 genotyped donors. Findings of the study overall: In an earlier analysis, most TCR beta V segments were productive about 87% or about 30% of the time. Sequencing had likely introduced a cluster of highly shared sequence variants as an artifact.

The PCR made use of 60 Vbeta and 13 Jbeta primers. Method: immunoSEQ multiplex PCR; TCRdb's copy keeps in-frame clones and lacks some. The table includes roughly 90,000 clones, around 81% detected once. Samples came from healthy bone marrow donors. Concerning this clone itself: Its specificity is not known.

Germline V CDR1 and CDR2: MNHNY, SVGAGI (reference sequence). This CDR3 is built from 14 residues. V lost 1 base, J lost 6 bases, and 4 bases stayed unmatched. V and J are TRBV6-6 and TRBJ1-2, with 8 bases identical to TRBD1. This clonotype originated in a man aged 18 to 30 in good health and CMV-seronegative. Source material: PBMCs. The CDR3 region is CASSYLGQVDGYTF. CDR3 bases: TGTGCCAGCAGTTACTTGGGACAGGTTGATGGCTACACCTTC.